This section outlines one T cell receptor (beta chain) sequence together with its context. Its antigen is unknown. It has no much larger one-base neighbor in the sample; base qualities were not kept. This sample was taken from a study of cytomegalovirus exposure and HLA in healthy donors (dated by TCRdb to the late 2010s). General notes on the study: According to an earlier analysis of a few hundred of the donors, some 170 million T cells yielded 120 million or so unique TCR beta sequences and around 280 Gb of sequence data. An early release covering about 600 HLA-typed donors comprised roughly 300 gigabases of sequencing data and 85 million or so unique TCR sequences. Of the approximately 400 genotyped donors, roughly 80% fell in the genetic ancestry cluster associated with self-reported Caucasian donors. The study was designed to test whether signatures of past pathogen exposure could be identified by cataloging public T cell receptors. The study used immunosequencing to profile the T cell repertoires of around 600 subjects and linked those repertoires to cytomegalovirus serostatus. A separate validation cohort of roughly 120 different subjects was used in addition to the approximately 610-subject first cohort. The study combined high-throughput TCR immunosequencing, statistical association of individual TCRs with disease status, and machine learning to predict cytomegalovirus infection status. A later analysis re-analyzed previously published TCR beta repertoires from 666 donors and added high-resolution HLA genotyping to study TCR occurrence patterns. The later analysis used no new phenotypic data to find candidate immune exposures, relying instead on TCR beta sequences and their occurrence across donors. In an earlier analysis of more than 550 of the donors, high-throughput TCR beta sequencing was used to judge whether each TCR beta V gene segment behaved as functional or pseudogenic. Donor age, sex, ethnicity and CMV serostatus were collected together with the repertoire data. In a later genetic analysis, genome-wide SNP genotypes for about three fifths of the roughly 670 donors were used, and that subset was treated as a discovery cohort. All discovery cohort repertoires had been generated using a single sequencing platform. Class I and class II HLA loci were covered by the typing at four-digit resolution. The number of typed donors differed by locus: about 620-640 for A, B, C, DRB1 and DQB1; about 520 for DQA1; 606 for DPA1; and some 430 for DPB1. A few DR-DQ haplotypes were treated as single units for association and clustering because of strong linkage in the cohort. Among some 400 genotyped donors of the cohort, an average of roughly 230,000 unique TCR beta nucleotide sequences was sequenced per donor, of which about 19% were non-productive.

Library creation used the immunoSEQ multiplex PCR assay. A mixture of 60 forward primers for TCR Vbeta segments and 13 reverse primers for TCR Jbeta segments was used in the multiplex PCR. Amplification of the CDR3 region of rearranged TCR beta genes was performed with a multiplex PCR assay on genomic DNA. Amplified TCR beta libraries were sequenced as 87-base-pair reads on the Illumina HiSeq System. As for the authors' bioinformatics: In a later analysis, roughly 80 million unique TCR beta chains were counted across the 650 to 750 repertoires, and roughly 11 million of these chains were shared by at least two donors. A nearest-neighbor algorithm error-corrected the raw reads and collapsed the reads into unique sequences, merging closely related sequences to remove PCR and sequencing errors. To assign V, D and J gene segments, CDR3 sequences were aligned to IMGT reference sequences. For a sequence to be retained, at least a six-nucleotide match to both a V gene segment and a J gene segment was required. Rearrangements were called productive when the CDR3 lacked stop codons and stayed in frame with V and J; all others were non-productive. CDR3 was defined by IMGT convention, running from the second conserved V-encoded cysteine to the conserved J-encoded phenylalanine. The earlier analysis of 550 to 650 of the donors excluded any sequence lacking an unambiguous match to a single V gene segment. In an earlier analysis of several hundred of the donors, a V segment was called functional when productive rearrangements were above 56.7%, and segregating when the standard deviation between donors exceeded 5%. A statistical classification framework was developed to diagnose cytomegalovirus status using the catalog of TCR beta chain sequences. In a later analysis, TCR nucleotide sequences were compared against IMGT/GENE-DB human TR gene sequences so that V and J genes could be assigned. In a later analysis, CDR3 sequences and most-parsimonious VDJ recombination scenarios were assigned using the TCRdist pipeline. In a later analysis, every TCR beta chain was defined by the combination of its CDR3 amino acid sequence and its V-gene family, and reads without a unique V-gene family were dropped. A later analysis removed 500 to 650 highly shared, low-generation-probability nucleotide sequences to deal with suspected cross-contamination and a sequencing artifact. In a later analysis, a clonal expansion index for each public chain was calculated from normalized within-repertoire ranks of inferred template counts. In a later analysis, generation probabilities were computed using a VDJ recombination model fitted to out-of-frame rearrangements, and the results were checked against IGoR. A later analysis scored TCR-TCR, TCR-HLA and TCR-CMV co-occurrence with hypergeometric tests, applying a repertoire-size bias correction to TCR pairs. False discovery rates were estimated in a later analysis by permuting HLA or CMV assignments 20 times. In a later analysis, co-occurring TCRs were grouped using DBSCAN, and TCRdist sequence similarity was added for clustering within HLA-allele-positive subsets. Repertoires with fewer than 30,000 or more than 120,000 public chains were left out of co-occurrence clustering, as were about five repertoires with anomalous nucleotide sharing. TCRdb provides this immuneACCESS table in a form limited to in-frame rearrangements. Some clones are lacking; in checked studies, under half of them reflect an unresolved V gene, and why the rest are absent is not known. Clone size and V and J calls were adopted from that table, with D and trimming inferred from the DNA. The table for this sample lists some 140,000 clones; 60% to 85% of them were counted only once. The top ten clonotypes cover roughly 1.5% of the sample.

In total, roughly 670 healthy bone marrow donors made up the cohort. At the time of sampling, every cohort member was nominally healthy, though immune exposures that went unrecorded were likely present. The donor was CMV seronegative and belonged to the group of 352 seronegative cohort members. Each donor provided a peripheral blood sample, and peripheral blood mononuclear cells were used for TCR beta sequencing. Genomic DNA was extracted from the blood cell samples with the Qiagen DNeasy Blood Extraction Kit. Study-level results and caveats: Cytomegalovirus status was reported to be diagnosed by the classifier with high specificity and sensitivity in both the original and validation cohorts. When HLA alleles, especially DR and DQ, strongly co-occurred, attributing TCR associations to individual alleles was difficult. Correlated functional status among segregating V segments might be attributable to linkage disequilibrium, but an unknown experimental factor could not be ruled out. Because HLA typing was missing for some donors at each locus, association tests included only the typed subset. The study listed around 160 TCR beta chains as associated with cytomegalovirus. Some IMGT-functional V segments, including TRBV6-2 and TRBV6-3, could not be told apart with the 87-base-pair reads, so those segments were excluded. Across donors, most TCR sequences were observed very rarely, whereas some public TCRs were present in many individuals. V-gene and J-gene trimming of TCR beta chains was associated with a missense DCLRE1C variant in a later genetic analysis, and the association was replicated in an independent cohort. Over 15 rarely observed V segments, including chromosome 9 orphons, were excluded from the earlier analysis of about 600 of the donors because counts were too low. In a later analysis, several top co-occurrence clusters were reported to appear linked to parvovirus B19, influenza, CMV and Epstein-Barr virus. In a later analysis, HLA-associated TCR beta chains showed more clonal expansion and lower generation probabilities than non-associated chains that were equally common. A few of the identified cytomegalovirus-associated TCR beta chains were confirmed in vitro to be specific for cytomegalovirus antigens. Specific HLA alleles were associated with over 15,000 TCR beta sequences at a false discovery rate of 0.05 in a later analysis. Roughly uniform sequencing depth across donors was assumed in presence/absence analyses, although this assumption may not hold. The authors suggested that the approach could potentially be generalized to other disease states and immunological phenotypes. Immune exposure information for the cohort was limited to CMV serostatus. An earlier analysis of approximately 530 of the donors showed that most TCR beta V segments appeared in productive rearrangements either about 87% or about 30% of the time, which broadly matched IMGT annotations. This cohort had only TCR beta chains sequenced, and the lack of alpha or paired-chain data limited which features could be detected. In a later analysis, TCR association rates were found to vary across HLA loci, with the most associated TCRs seen for DRB1 alleles and the fewest for HLA-C alleles. A cluster of highly shared sequence variants was judged likely to be a technical artifact of the sequencing pipeline. A further reported finding was that TCR beta sequences accurately predicted the HLA-A and HLA-B alleles for most subjects in the first cohort. Most CMV-associated TCR beta chains appeared to be HLA-restricted in a later analysis, and the HLA associations seemed to be driven largely by CMV exposure. Compared with the approximately 720-donor mean, donors in an Asian-associated ancestry cluster had fewer N-insertions in productive TCRs, according to a later genetic analysis.

Including the terminal cysteine and phenylalanine, the CDR3 comprises 15 residues. Only the CDR3 portion is preserved as DNA: 45 bases, with reading frame beginning at the first base. Between the V and J ends, shortened by 8 bases and 0 bases respectively, the junction contains 14 bases. The sample taken for sequencing was PBMCs. The V and J genes are TRBV23-1 and TRBJ1-5; TRBD1 could be the D gene, as 6 bases match. TRBV23-1 is filed as an ORF, its function uncertain. The TCR originated in a woman aged 18-29 years in good health and CMV-seronegative. The CDR3 here reads CASPSRGHSNQPQHF. In nucleotides, the sequence is TGCGCCAGCCCGAGTAGGGGACATAGCAATCAGCCCCAGCATTTT.